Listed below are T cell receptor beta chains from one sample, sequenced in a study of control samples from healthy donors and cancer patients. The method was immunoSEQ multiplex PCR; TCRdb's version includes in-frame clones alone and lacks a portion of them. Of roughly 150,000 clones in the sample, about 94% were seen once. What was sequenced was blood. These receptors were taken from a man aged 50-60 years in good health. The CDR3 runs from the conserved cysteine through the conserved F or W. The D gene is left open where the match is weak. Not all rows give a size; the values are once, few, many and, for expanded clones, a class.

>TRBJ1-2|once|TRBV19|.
TGTGCCAGTAGTATTCCGTCATTTATTAACTATGGCTACACCTTC
CASSIPSFINYGYTF
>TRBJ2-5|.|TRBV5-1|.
TGCGCCAGCAGCTTGATCAGGCGTGGTGGACAAGAGACCCAGTACTTC
CASSLIRRGGQETQYF
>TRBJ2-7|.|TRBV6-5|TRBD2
TGTGCCAGCAGGCCGGCTAGCGGCCAAACCTACGAGCAGTACTTC
CASRPASGQTYEQYF
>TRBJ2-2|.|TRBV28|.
TGTGCCAGCAGTTTGCTGAACACCGGGGAGCTGTTTTTT
CASSLLNTGELFF
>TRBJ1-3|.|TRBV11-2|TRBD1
TGTGCCAGCAGCTTACTCTGGGACAGCACTGGAAACACCATATATTTT
CASSLLWDSTGNTIYF
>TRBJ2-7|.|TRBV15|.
TGTGCCACCAGCAGAGGGCCGGGGGGCCGCTACGAGCAGTACTTC
CATSRGPGGRYEQYF
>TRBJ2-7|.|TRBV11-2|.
TGTGCCAGCAGCTTACAGCCGGGCGCGGGAGAGCAGTACTTC
CASSLQPGAGEQYF
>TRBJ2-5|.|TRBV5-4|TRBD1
TGTGCCAGCAGCCCAGGGACAGGGGCCGACCAAGAGACCCAGTACTTC
CASSPGTGADQETQYF
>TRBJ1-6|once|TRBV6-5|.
TGTGCCACCTACAGGGTTCCAAATTCACCCCTCCACTTT
CATYRVPNSPLHF
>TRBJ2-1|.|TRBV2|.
TGTGCCAGCAGTCCGAATACCCGCCAGAACAATGAGCAGTTCTTC
CASSPNTRQNNEQFF